Presented here are 8 T cell receptor beta chains from one specimen sequenced in a study of T-cell reconstitution after alpha-beta-depleted transplantation in children. Preparation of the TCRbeta library used unique molecular identifiers. MiXCR, run by TCRdb on the PCR reads, gives a single entry per CDR3 protein. Of around 52,000 distinct CDR3 sequences in the sample, 5% to 6.5% are singletons; the top ten hold 30%. Sequenced here: PBMCs, mostly from graft donor cells, sampled 60 days after TCRalphabeta/CD19-depleted stem cell transplant. The receptors stem from a female patient aged 2-15 years who had a stem cell transplant for aplastic anemia, so the T cells may come from the graft donor.

This clonotype was seen many times. The chain recombines TRBV12-3 or TRBV12-4 with TRBJ1-2; 7 nucleotides line up with TRBD1. V was clipped by 5 bases and J by 8 bases; unmatched bases: 8. This CDR3 contains 13 residues. CDR3 residues: CASSPGTVRGYTF. The CDR3 DNA reads TGTGCCAGCAGTCCCGGGACAGTTAGGGGCTACACCTTC.

This clonotype showed up many times. J is TRBJ1-4 and V is TRBV20-1; perhaps TRBD1 as D (6 bases). The CDR3 is 13 amino acids. From germline, CDR1 is DFQATT and CDR2 SNEGSKA (reference sequence). V lost 3 bases to trimming and J lost 7 bases, with 12 bases between them. The CDR3 bases are TGCAGTGCTAGCTTAACAGGGAGTGAAAAACTGTTTTTT. Translating gives CSASLTGSEKLFF.

The chain recombines TRBV6-5 with TRBJ2-7, with 7 positions matching TRBD1. Germline-derived CDR1 and CDR2 are MNHEY and SVGAGI. The CDR3 covers 16 residues. V gave up 6 bases and J gave up 7 bases; unmatched junction bases: 18. The CDR3 loop reads CASRFTGARARGEQYF. The CDR3 coding sequence is TGTGCCAGCAGATTCACAGGGGCGCGGGCCCGTGGGGAGCAGTACTTC.

On this clonotype: This may be a read error: a much more frequent sequence differs by one nucleotide. The rearrangement links TRBV10-1 to TRBJ2-5; weak D call: TRBD2 (6 bases). The CDR3 contains 14 residues. Germline lookup yields CDR1 WNHNN and CDR2 SYGVQD (reference sequence). V lost 1 base, J lost 5 bases, and 11 bases lay in between. Here the CDR3 reads CASSELAGRETQYF. The CDR3 coding sequence is TGCGCCAGCAGTGAGTTGGCGGGGAGGGAGACCCAGTACTTC.

This clonotype is medium-sized within its sample. V is TRBV4-3 and J is TRBJ2-1, with 14 bases aligning to TRBD2. J was trimmed by 10 bases and V by 1 base; bases with no gene match: 6. The germline V gene encodes CDR1 LGHNA and CDR2 YSLEER. CDR3 length: 16 residues. As DNA, the CDR3 is TGCGCCAGCAGCCAAGCGCCGGGACTAGCGGGAGTCGAGCAGTTCTTC. This gives the protein CASSQAPGLAGVEQFF.

Points on this clonotype: A read error may be the cause here, since a much bigger clone is one base away. J is TRBJ2-1 and V is TRBV12-3 or TRBV12-4; a possible D gene is TRBD2 (5 bases). V was clipped by 3 bases and J by 10 bases, with 10 bases between them. This CDR3 has 12 residues. This chain's CDR3 is CASSFEGPEQFF. The CDR3, as DNA: TGTGCCAGCAGTTTCGAGGGCCCCGAGCAGTTCTTC.

This clonotype occurred many times. V is TRBV20-1 and J is TRBJ2-7; D tentatively fits TRBD1 or TRBD2 (5 bases each). CDR1 is DFQATT, CDR2 SNEGSKA, per germline (reference sequence). This CDR3 is built from 12 residues. Trimming removed 4 bases from V and 3 bases from J, with 10 bases in between. In nucleotides, the CDR3 is TGCAGTGCTACCAAGGGACGCTACGAGCAGTACTTC. Its protein product is CSATKGRYEQYF.

This clonotype was seen at least ten times. The chain links TRBV10-1 to TRBJ2-7; a weak D match, TRBD1 (5 bases). CDR1 WNHNN and CDR2 SYGVQD come from the germline V gene (reference sequence). Trimming left V 9 bases short and J 2 bases short, with 11 bases between. The CDR3 totals 12 residues. The CDR3 coding sequence is TGCGCCAGTTTAGACAGTCCCTACGAGCAGTACTTC. Its protein product is CASLDSPYEQYF.